The sample holds a few counts of the clone carrying this TCR beta chain. Its target is unknown. The V end lost 1 base, the J end lost 2 bases, and 9 bases lay between the germline ends. The CDR3 loop spans 15 amino acids. The germline CDR1 and CDR2 sequences are KGHSH and LQKENI. This specimen comes from a study of identical twins. TCRdb re-called the 5' RACE reads with MiXCR, one entry per CDR3 protein. The sample has about 700,000 distinct CDR3 sequences; more than 6.5% are singletons. General study results and limits: Invariant populations such as MAIT and iNKT cells could partly muddle zero-insertion analyses. Twins showed weaker excess sharing in their beta out-of-frame sequences.

Healthy Caucasian individuals made up all the donors. The data also belong to a second study, concerning yellow fever vaccine responses in identical twins.

The chain carries TRBV18 and TRBJ2-1; D is perhaps TRBD2 (6 bases). The sequenced material came from PBMCs. The receptor comes from a woman younger than 35 in good health. CDR3 sequence reads: CASSPLGEAYNEQFF. The CDR3 nucleotides are TGTGCCAGCTCACCACTAGGGGAGGCCTACAATGAGCAGTTCTTC.